This note documents a single T cell receptor (beta chain) sequence. Its antigen is still unknown. The data were taken from a study of T cell responses to AZD1222 COVID-19 vaccine. Study conclusions and caveats: Most donors were white British, females outnumbered males, and clonal diversity was possibly underestimated. Distributed over spike, vaccine-associated CD4 TCRs predominated at 160-218 and 743-854.

The repertoire was sequenced with immunoSEQ multiplex PCR; TCRdb's copy has only in-frame clones and lacks some. Among 150,000 to 200,000 clones listed, around nine tenths were seen once. This sequence was found in an adult who received the AZD1222 COVID-19 vaccine. The specimen comprised peripheral blood, sampled 28 days after the second AZD1222 dose.

This CDR3 reads CAIRPRADSNYGYTF. For the CDR3, the DNA is TGTGCCATCAGACCCAGAGCGGACAGTAACTATGGCTACACCTTC. The rearrangement links TRBV10-3 to TRBJ1-2; a possible D gene is TRBD1 (6 bases). V gave up 6 bases and J gave up 1 base, with 15 bases separating them. The CDR3 runs to 15 residues. Germline V lookup: CDR1 ENHRY, CDR2 SYGVKD.